Below, 16 T cell receptor beta chains from the same sample are listed, as sequenced in a study of T-cell memory formation after mild COVID-19. TCRdb called the 5' RACE reads again in MiXCR, with one record for every CDR3 protein. The sample contains hundreds of thousands of distinct CDR3 sequences, approximately 25% of which appear only once. The specimen sequenced was PBMCs or a T cell subset sorted from them (not recorded which). The receptors derive from an adult woman who had mild COVID-19 (a few samples of this study predate the infection). Cell type and time point are not known.

The chain is built from TRBV20-1 and TRBJ2-4; 9 bases fit TRBD2. V shed 4 bases and J 0 bases; nucleotides not matched to a gene: 10. Germline-derived CDR1 and CDR2 are DFQATT and SNEGSKA (reference sequence). There are 17 residues in the CDR3. CDR3 loop: CSANSGSDTLAKNIQYF. The CDR3 bases are TGCAGTGCTAATAGCGGGAGCGATACTTTAGCCAAAAACATTCAGTACTTC.

V gene TRBV27 combines with J gene TRBJ1-5, with D uncertain. Germline-derived CDR1 and CDR2 are MNHEY and SMNVEV (reference sequence). The CDR3 runs to 12 residues. V shed 6 bases and J shed 9 bases, with 12 bases lying between them. CDR3 protein: CASSFPGGPQHF. The CDR3 DNA is TGTGCCAGCAGCTTCCCCGGTGGGCCCCAGCATTTT.

J is TRBJ1-6 and V is TRBV20-1; 9 nucleotides agree with TRBD1. CDR1 and CDR2 from the germline V gene are DFQATT and SNEGSKA (reference sequence). J was trimmed by 10 bases and V by 0 bases; bases with no gene match: 7. CDR3 length: 15 residues. Here the CDR3 reads CSAREPGTGKSPLHF. The DNA of the CDR3 is TGCAGTGCTAGAGAGCCTGGGACAGGGAAATCACCCCTCCACTTT.

This chain joins TRBV12-3 or TRBV12-4 and TRBJ2-2; maybe TRBD1 (6 bases). V lost 5 bases, J lost 3 bases, and 13 bases lay in between. The CDR3 runs to 15 residues. CDR3 bases: TGTGCCAGCAGTCTCACAGGGTTTGACACCGGGGAGCTGTTTTTT. Translated, it gives CASSLTGFDTGELFF.

This clonotype was observed a handful of times. The chain couples TRBV12-3 or TRBV12-4 to TRBJ2-1, with D possibly being TRBD1 or TRBD2 (5 bases each). Trimming pared 8 bases from V and 4 bases from J, leaving 15 bases between. There are 14 residues in the CDR3. The CDR3 DNA is TGTGCCAGCGGAGGAGAAGAGGGGTACAATGAGCAGTTCTTC. Amino acids: CASGGEEGYNEQFF.

The chain links TRBV7-2 to TRBJ2-1; 8 bases agree with TRBD2. J gave up 9 bases and V 0 bases, and 7 bases lay outside the gene matches. From germline, CDR1 is SGHTA and CDR2 FQGNSA. This CDR3 is 15 amino acids long. The CDR3, as DNA: TGTGCCAGCAGCTTAGCGGCAGCGGGAGTGAGTGAGCAGTTCTTC. This translates into CASSLAAAGVSEQFF.

V and J are TRBV7-9 and TRBJ1-1; D is uncertain. This CDR3 comprises 15 residues. CDR1 and CDR2 from the germline V gene are SEHNR and FQNEAQ (reference sequence). The V end lost 0 bases, the J end lost 4 bases, and 12 bases lay between the germline ends. CDR3 nucleotide sequence: TGTGCCAGCAGCTTAGCGCGAGGGTTGGGCACTGAAGCTTTCTTT. Residues: CASSLARGLGTEAFF.

This chain connects TRBV4-1 to TRBJ1-2, with 8 bases aligning to TRBD1. Looked up from germline, CDR1 is MGHRA and CDR2 is YSYEKL. Unmatched junction bases numbered 11, after V lost 4 bases and J lost 4 bases. This CDR3 region has 16 residues. CDR3 region: CASSPRPGTGFYGYTF. CDR3 DNA sequence: TGCGCCAGCAGCCCAAGACCCGGGACAGGATTCTATGGCTACACCTTC.

The V call is TRBV6-2 or TRBV6-3, the J call TRBJ2-2; D is unresolved. V gave up 5 bases and J gave up 2 bases, with 18 bases separating them. CDR1 is MNHEY and CDR2 is SVGEGT in the germline V gene. The CDR3 runs to 17 residues. CDR3 loop: CASSRSVLVQNTGELFF. CDR3 DNA: TGTGCCAGCAGTAGATCCGTGTTAGTACAAAACACCGGGGAGCTGTTTTTT.

The chain couples TRBV7-2 to TRBJ1-6; D unclear. Germline-derived CDR1 and CDR2 are SGHTA and FQGNSA. V lost 1 base, J lost 0 bases, and 10 bases lay in between. The CDR3 consists of 17 residues. Written as DNA, the CDR3 is TGTGCCAGCAGCTTAGGACATGTTACCTCCTATAATTCACCCCTCCACTTT. Translating gives CASSLGHVTSYNSPLHF. Looking up the rest from reference TRBV7-2 and TRBJ1-6 gives the full variable domain: GAGVSQSPSNKVTEKGKDVELRCDPISGHTALYWYRQSLGQGLEFLIYFQGNSAPDKSGLPSDRFSAERTGGSVSTLTIQRTQQEDSAVYLCASSLGHVTSYNSPLHFGNGTRLTVT.

This chain joins TRBV30 and TRBJ1-5, with 9 bases that match TRBD1. CDR3 size: 13 residues. With V trimmed by 3 bases and J by 9 bases, 6 bases remained unmatched. CDR1 and CDR2 from the germline V gene are GTSNPN and SVGIG (reference sequence). Here the CDR3 reads CAWSLGTGRPQHF. The CDR3 bases are TGTGCCTGGAGCCTCGGGACAGGGAGGCCCCAGCATTTT.

This rearrangement joins TRBV7-3 to TRBJ1-1; maybe TRBD1 (5 bases). Deletions cut 5 bases from V and 3 bases from J, with 13 bases between. This CDR3 contains 14 residues. CDR1 SGHTA and CDR2 FQGTGA come from the germline V gene. CDR3: CASSPNGAYTEAFF. In DNA form, the CDR3 reads TGTGCCAGCAGCCCAAACGGGGCTTACACTGAAGCTTTCTTT.

This clonotype has only a few counts. This chain links TRBV4-1 with TRBJ1-1; possibly TRBD1 for D (5 bases). Trimming removed 4 bases from V and 0 bases from J, with 18 bases in between. Per germline, CDR1 MGHRA and CDR2 YSYEKL. The CDR3 is 17 amino acids. As DNA, the CDR3 is TGCGCCAGCAGCCCTCGACCGGGACGTCTTATGAACACTGAAGCTTTCTTT. Translation gives CASSPRPGRLMNTEAFF.

This clonotype appeared a few times. The chain couples TRBV7-8 to TRBJ1-4; D unresolved. The V gene's germline CDR1 is SGHVS and CDR2 FQNEAQ. V lost 5 bases to trimming and J lost 3 bases, with 10 bases between them. The CDR3 length is 14 residues. For the CDR3, the DNA is TGTGCCAGCAGCATTACGCCGCCTAATGAAAAACTGTTTTTT. It is translated as CASSITPPNEKLFF.

The chain links TRBV10-3 to TRBJ1-5, with D uncertain. The CDR3 loop spans 13 amino acids. The germline CDR1 and CDR2 sequences are ENHRY and SYGVKD. V lost 4 bases and J lost 0, with 4 bases in between. CDR3 in DNA: TGTGCCATCAGTGCAGATAGCAATCAGCCCCAGCATTTT. Translation gives CAISADSNQPQHF.

This clonotype was found a few times. The chain joins TRBV9 to TRBJ1-6, with 8 bases that match TRBD1. The CDR3 consists of 15 residues. The junction had 9 bases not matched to a gene; V was cut back by 4 bases and J by 9 bases. CDR1 SGDLS and CDR2 YYNGEE come from the germline V gene. CDR3 DNA: TGTGCCAGCAGCCCTCCGGGACAGGTTTCTTCACCCCTCCACTTT. This gives the protein CASSPPGQVSSPLHF. The full variable domain, completed using reference TRBV9 and TRBJ1-6, is DSGVTQTPKHLITATGQRVTLRCSPRSGDLSVYWYQQSLDQGLQFLIQYYNGEERAKGNILERFSAQQFPDLHSELNLSSLELGDSALYFCASSPPGQVSSPLHFGNGTRLTVT.